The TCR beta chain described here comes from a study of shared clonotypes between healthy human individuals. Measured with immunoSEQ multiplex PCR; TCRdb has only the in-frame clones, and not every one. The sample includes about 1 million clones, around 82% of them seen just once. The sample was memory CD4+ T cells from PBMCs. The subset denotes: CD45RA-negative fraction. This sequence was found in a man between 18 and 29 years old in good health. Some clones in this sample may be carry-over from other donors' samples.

This CDR3 is CSVAVGTANNEQFF. DNA of the CDR3: TGCAGCGTTGCGGTCGGGACGGCGAACAATGAGCAGTTCTTC. The rearrangement joins TRBV29-1 to TRBJ2-1; D assignment may be TRBD1 or TRBD2 (5 bases each). This CDR3 region has 14 residues. Germline lookup yields CDR1 SQVTM and CDR2 ANQGSEA. Trimming pared 4 bases from V and 5 bases from J, leaving 15 bases between.